Each of the 21 T cell receptor beta chains below was sequenced from the same sample in a study of radiation and T cells in renal cell carcinoma. Time point defined: blood 4 weeks post-SBRT, at nephrectomy. Treatment in this sample: 15 Gy SBRT to primary tumor, nephrectomy 4 weeks later. Repertoires were generated with immunoSEQ multiplex PCR, while TCRdb's copy carries only in-frame clones and drops some. This table has about 150,000 clones, around nine tenths appearing once. The sequences come from blood, collected from a patient whose treatment included radiotherapy and nephrectomy. The receptors stem from a woman aged 50 to 65 with renal cell carcinoma.

In this sample, this clone turned up a few times. The rearrangement joins TRBV6-5 to TRBJ2-5; D may match TRBD1 or TRBD2 (7 bases each). The CDR3 runs to 16 residues. Trimming removed 0 bases from V and 4 bases from J, with 15 bases in between. Per germline, CDR1 MNHEY and CDR2 SVGAGI. CDR3 sequence (DNA): TGTGCCAGCAGTTACTCAGGCAGGGGGAGGGGAGAGACCCAGTACTTC. Protein sequence: CASSYSGRGRGETQYF.

A single count supports this clone. The chain couples TRBV18 to TRBJ2-7, with D possibly matching TRBD1 (6 bases). CDR1 is KGHSH, CDR2 LQKENI, per germline. With 3 bases removed from V and 2 bases from J, the gap between germline ends came to 11 bases. The CDR3 is 14 residues long. This chain's CDR3 is CASSPTGDPYEQYF. CDR3 nucleotides: TGTGCCAGCTCACCGACAGGAGATCCCTACGAGCAGTACTTC.

This chain uses TRBV5-1 with TRBJ2-5; D is uncertain. The ends were cut back, 0 bases at V and 1 base at J, with 7 bases in the middle. Germline loops: CDR1 SGHRS, CDR2 YFSETQ. This CDR3 has 14 amino acids. The DNA for the CDR3 is TGCGCCAGCAGCTTGGAGGCAGTCCAAGAGACCCAGTACTTC. Residues: CASSLEAVQETQYF.

This clone was seen only once. This chain connects TRBV7-2 to TRBJ2-5; 13 bases are shared with TRBD2. The length of the CDR3 is 17 residues. CDR1 is SGHTA, CDR2 FQGNSA, per germline. Unmatched junction bases numbered 6, after V lost 5 bases and J lost 0 bases. The CDR3 spells CASSQGLAGTYQETQYF. Written as DNA, the CDR3 is TGTGCCAGCAGCCAGGGACTAGCGGGGACTTACCAAGAGACCCAGTACTTC.

The chain carries TRBV6-9 and TRBJ2-7; D is perhaps TRBD1 or TRBD2 (5 bases each). Trimming removed 2 bases from V and 1 base from J, with 12 bases in between. Per germline, CDR1 MNHGY and CDR2 SVAAGI. The CDR3 loop spans 15 amino acids. The CDR3 DNA follows: TGTGCCAGCAGTTATACCCCGGGGCGTTCCTACGAGCAGTACTTC. Its translation: CASSYTPGRSYEQYF.

The rearrangement uses TRBV27 and TRBJ1-2, with D possibly being TRBD1 (5 bases). The germline V gene encodes CDR1 MNHEY and CDR2 SMNVEV (reference sequence). Trimming pared 4 bases from V and 3 bases from J, leaving 12 bases between. The CDR3 extends over 14 amino acids. In nucleotides, the CDR3 is TGTGCCAGCAGTTCTATCAGAGGGGACTATGGCTACACCTTC. Its protein product is CASSSIRGDYGYTF.

This chain links TRBV27 with TRBJ1-5, with D unclear. Trimming shortened V by 8 bases and J by 2 bases, and 16 bases separated the two germline ends. The V gene's germline CDR1 is MNHEY and CDR2 SMNVEV (reference sequence). This CDR3 comprises 15 residues. The DNA of the CDR3 is TGTGCCAGCGCACTTATCTCGGGCGGCAATCAGCCCCAGCATTTT. It translates to CASALISGGNQPQHF.

Written as DNA, the CDR3 is TGTGCCAGCAGTTTAGCGAGCGGGGACTACGAGCAGTACTTC. Its protein is CASSLASGDYEQYF. V gene TRBV28 combines with J gene TRBJ2-7; 7 bases fit TRBD2. CDR1 MDHEN and CDR2 SYDVKM come from the germline V gene. This CDR3 is 14 amino acids long. V trimming: 2 bases; J trimming: 3 bases; junction bases outside the gene matches: 4.

The chain is built from TRBV5-1 and TRBJ2-5; a weak D match, TRBD1 (6 bases). The CDR3 has 15 amino acids. Germline V gives CDR1 SGHRS, CDR2 YFSETQ. Trimming cost V 4 bases and J 0 bases, with 13 bases left between them. This chain's CDR3 is CASSRDGDNQETQYF. CDR3 nucleotides: TGCGCCAGCAGCCGGGATGGGGACAACCAAGAGACCCAGTACTTC.

The chain uses TRBV7-2 and TRBJ2-7; 10 bases align to TRBD1. Germline V gene lookup returns CDR1 SGHTA and CDR2 FQGNSA. The CDR3 contains 15 residues. V shed 1 base, J shed 5 bases, and the junction held 5 bases outside the gene matches. The CDR3, as DNA: TGTGCCAGCAGCTTAGGAGGGACAGGGGCCCACGAGCAGTACTTC. It specifies CASSLGGTGAHEQYF.

The CDR3 DNA follows: TGTGCCAGCGGTAACCAGGGGTCTAACTATGGCTACACCTTC. It translates to CASGNQGSNYGYTF. This sequence joins TRBV7-9 and TRBJ1-2; D possibly corresponds to TRBD1 (6 bases). Germline CDR1 is SEHNR and CDR2 is FQNEAQ (reference sequence). The V end lost 8 bases, the J end lost 0 bases, and 13 bases lay between the germline ends. CDR3 length: 14 amino acids. The complete variable domain, with remaining parts taken from reference TRBV7-9 and TRBJ1-2, reads DTGVSQNPRHKITKRGQNVTFRCDPISEHNRLYWYRQTLGQGPEFLTYFQNEAQLEKSRLLSDRFSAERPKGSFSTLEIQRTEQGDSAMYLCASGNQGSNYGYTFGSGTRLTVV.

The V and J genes are TRBV28 and TRBJ1-2; D is possibly TRBD1 (5 bases). The CDR3 consists of 12 residues. Germline lookup yields CDR1 MDHEN and CDR2 SYDVKM. V shed 11 bases and J shed 6 bases, with 16 bases lying between them. CDR3 nucleotide sequence: TGTGCCGCGTCCAGGACAATAGATGGCTACACCTTC. Its translation: CAASRTIDGYTF.

V gene TRBV9 combines with J gene TRBJ2-1; 14 positions agree with TRBD2. This CDR3 contains 14 residues. J lost 9 bases, V lost 6 bases, and 5 bases had no gene match. CDR1 SGDLS and CDR2 YYNGEE come from the germline V gene. The CDR3 nucleotides are TGTGCCAGCACCGGGACTAGCGGGAGTAGTGAGCAGTTCTTC. Amino acid sequence: CASTGTSGSSEQFF. The full variable domain, completed using reference TRBV9 and TRBJ2-1, is DSGVTQTPKHLITATGQRVTLRCSPRSGDLSVYWYQQSLDQGLQFLIQYYNGEERAKGNILERFSAQQFPDLHSELNLSSLELGDSALYFCASTGTSGSSEQFFGPGTRLTVL.

The J gene is TRBJ2-7, the V gene TRBV2; 11 bases fit TRBD2. The CDR3 is 13 residues long. Trimming took 6 bases from V and 10 from J; bases not matched to a gene: 8. The V gene's germline CDR1 is SNHLY and CDR2 FYNNEI. The chain's CDR3 is CASSGGLADNQYF. In nucleotides, the CDR3 is TGTGCCAGCAGCGGGGGACTAGCGGATAACCAGTACTTC.

The CDR3 reads CASTQGVDEKLFF. In nucleotides, the CDR3 is TGTGCCAGCACTCAGGGGGTTGATGAAAAACTGTTTTTT. The chain joins TRBV28 to TRBJ1-4, with 7 bases aligning to TRBD1. Germline CDR1 and CDR2: MDHEN and SYDVKM. The V gene end was trimmed by 7 bases and the J gene end by 6 bases; junction bases not matched to a gene: 5. The CDR3 extends over 13 amino acids.

The V and J genes are TRBV6-1 and TRBJ2-1; 10 bases are shared with TRBD1. The CDR3 runs to 16 residues. Germline CDR1 and CDR2: MNHNS and SASEGT. Trimming cost V 2 bases and J 8 bases; bases outside gene matches: 9. The CDR3 nucleotides are TGTGCCAGCAGTGAATGGAGGACAGGGGGTAGCGATGAGCAGTTCTTC. As protein: CASSEWRTGGSDEQFF.

The CDR3 spells CASSLPPGELFF. For the CDR3, the DNA is TGTGCCAGCAGCCTGCCCCCCGGGGAGCTGTTTTTT. This sequence joins TRBV5-6 and TRBJ2-2; D is uncertain. The V gene's germline CDR1 is SGHDT and CDR2 YYEEEE. Trimming took off 4 bases at V and 6 bases at J, with 7 bases between the two ends. There are 12 residues in the CDR3.

The J gene is TRBJ1-4, the V gene TRBV19; 8 nucleotides line up with TRBD1. Germline V gene lookup returns CDR1 LNHDA and CDR2 SQIVND (reference sequence). This CDR3 region has 15 residues. Trimming at V came to 5 bases and at J to 3 bases, leaving 5 bases not matched to a gene. CDR3 protein: CASSVNRGANEKLFF. For the CDR3, the DNA is TGTGCCAGTAGTGTAAACAGGGGGGCTAATGAAAAACTGTTTTTT.

The gene calls are TRBV4-3 and TRBJ2-1; 10 bases map to TRBD2. J was trimmed by 4 bases and V by 3 bases; bases with no gene match: 6. CDR3 length: 16 amino acids. From germline, CDR1 is LGHNA and CDR2 YSLEER. This CDR3 reads CASSQQPSGGYNEQFF. CDR3 coding DNA: TGCGCCAGCAGCCAGCAGCCTAGCGGGGGTTACAATGAGCAGTTCTTC.

The chain recombines TRBV9 with TRBJ2-1, with a weak D call TRBD2 (6 bases). Germline assignment: CDR1 SGDLS and CDR2 YYNGEE. The CDR3 contains 13 residues. V lost 7 bases and J 7 bases, leaving 15 bases between the germline ends. The DNA of the CDR3 is TGTGCCAGCGGCGCTAGCGATTGGAATGAGCAGTTCTTC. Its protein is CASGASDWNEQFF.

This clone was recorded only once. The rearrangement uses TRBV5-1 and TRBJ1-1, with a tentative D call TRBD1 (6 bases). V lost 0 bases and J 3 bases, leaving 9 bases between the germline ends. This CDR3 is built from 14 residues. The germline V gene has CDR1 SGHRS and CDR2 YFSETQ. The CDR3 DNA sequence: TGCGCCAGCAGCTTGGAAGGGGGAGACACTGAAGCTTTCTTT. Its translation is CASSLEGGDTEAFF.